The present T cell receptor beta chain was sequenced within a study of T-cell reconstitution after alpha-beta-depleted transplantation in children. This CDR3 has 14 residues. Trimming left V 2 bases short and J 2 bases short, with 9 bases between. CDR1 is SGHDT, CDR2 YYEEEE, per germline. The authors prepared the TCRbeta library with unique molecular identifiers. MiXCR, applied by TCRdb to the PCR reads, yields one record per CDR3 protein. The table shows approximately 350,000 distinct CDR3 sequences, with about an eighth occurring only once. The sequence derives from a human donor who donated a stem cell graft to a child with Fanconi anemia. The gene calls are TRBV5-6 and TRBJ2-3, with unresolved D. Sequenced here: PBMCs, sampled from the stem cell graft. CDR3 coding DNA: TGTGCCAGCAGCTTACACGGTTTCACAGATACGCAGTATTTT. Its protein product is CASSLHGFTDTQYF.